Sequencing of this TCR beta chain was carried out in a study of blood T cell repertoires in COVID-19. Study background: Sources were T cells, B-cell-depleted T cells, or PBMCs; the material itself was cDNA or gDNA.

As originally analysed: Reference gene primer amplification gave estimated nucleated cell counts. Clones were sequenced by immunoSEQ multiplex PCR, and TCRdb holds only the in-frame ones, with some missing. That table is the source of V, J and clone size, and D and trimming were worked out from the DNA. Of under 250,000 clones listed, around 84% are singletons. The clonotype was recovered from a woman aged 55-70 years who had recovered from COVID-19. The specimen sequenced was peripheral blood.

The DNA for the CDR3 is TGTGCCAGCACCTCCAGGGTGGGCACTGAAGCTTTCTTT. This translates into CASTSRVGTEAFF. The genes are TRBV3-1 (or the pseudogene TRBV3-2) and TRBJ1-1, with D perhaps TRBD1 (5 bases). Per germline, CDR1 LGHDT and CDR2 YNNKEL (reference sequence). V lost 7 bases, J lost 4 bases, and 13 bases lay in between. This CDR3 is built from 13 residues.